The present entry profiles one TCR beta chain with its context. Its antigen specificity is not known. No much larger clone exists at a distance of one base, and base qualities are not known. This specimen belongs to a study of blood T cell repertoires in COVID-19 (dated by TCRdb to the early 2020s). Context from the whole study: Samples from collaborators originated in the United States, Italy and Spain and spanned both the acute and convalescent phases of COVID-19. The repertoires were made available in a free public database intended to serve as a resource for research on the immune response to SARS-CoV-2. Subjects who had been exposed to COVID-19, were actively infected with it, or had recovered from it provided the deeply sampled blood TCRbeta repertoires that made up the dataset. Where HLA class I and class II types were available, the types were taken from metadata supplied by the sample provider, not from assay-based typing. The prospective study material was composed of cDNA or gDNA derived from T cells, B-cell-depleted T cells, or PBMCs. The samples were drawn from the first 160 participants of the ongoing ImmuneRACE study and from over a thousand subjects provided by 6 global collaborators. Nearly every sample came with metadata listing a de-identified subject ID, COVID-19 status, age in years and sex. Overall study results and their limits: How much clinical and demographic metadata was included differed by source and by participant, and the metadata was provided uncurated.

Trimming leaves V shorter by 4 bases and J shorter by 9 bases, with the junction holding 5 bases beyond the gene matches. Taken from the germline V gene (reference sequence), the CDR1 and CDR2 loops are MNHEY and SMNVEV. The CDR3 covers 13 residues, taking in both the cysteine and the phenylalanine. Solely the CDR3 DNA is kept, with 39 bases framed from the first base. TCRbeta CDR3 regions were amplified from genomic DNA by means of the immunoSEQ Assay, a bias-controlled multiplex PCR. Per the source publication's procedure: The number of nucleated cells in each sample was estimated from the amplification of reference gene primers within the assay. To quantify the absolute abundance of each unique TCRbeta CDR3 rearrangement, sequence reads were collapsed and filtered. For each sample, productive Simpson clonality was calculated by taking the square root of Simpson's diversity index across productive rearrangements. TCRdb mirrors the immuneACCESS table, restricted to in-frame sequences. Some clones are absent from its copies; in checked studies, under half trace to an unresolved V gene, and the reason for the others is unknown. Clonal size and the V and J genes are those of that table, whereas D and trimming came from the DNA. Within this sample are hundreds of thousands of clones, with around 85% of them counted one time only. 2.1% of the sample comes from the top ten.

Another Seattle source contributed samples from volunteer blood donors who had recovered from COVID-19. Collaborating institutions collected whole blood in K2EDTA tubes following their own protocols. For TCRbeta analysis, collaborators shipped samples as frozen whole blood, isolated PBMCs, or DNA extracted from either of those sample types. The receptor chain draws on TRBV27 and TRBJ2-1; 8 middle bases align to TRBD2. Source material: peripheral blood. The sequence was obtained from a woman between 25 and 40 years old who had recovered from COVID-19. The nucleotide sequence is given as TGTGCCAGCAGTTCAGCGGGAGTAGGTGAGCAGTTCTTC. Translation gives CASSSAGVGEQFF.